These 21 T cell receptor beta chains were sequenced from one sample in a study of blood T cell repertoires in COVID-19. Assay: immunoSEQ multiplex PCR; the TCRdb copy retains only in-frame clones and omits some. This sample has over 200,000 clones; 88% occur once, and the top ten carry roughly 0.8%. Sequenced: peripheral blood. These receptors originate from a woman aged 25 to 39 with acute or convalescent COVID-19.

The V and J genes are TRBV6-2 or TRBV6-3 and TRBJ1-3; the D is unclear. Trimming shortened V by 0 bases and J by 0 bases, and 6 bases separated the two germline ends. CDR1 and CDR2 from the germline V gene are MNHEY and SVGEGT. CDR3 length equals 15 residues. The CDR3 DNA reads as TGTGCCAGCAGTTACTCGGCAGACTCTGGAAACACCATATATTTT. Translation: CASSYSADSGNTIYF.

The chain uses TRBV7-4 and TRBJ2-7; D remains unclear. This CDR3 comprises 18 residues. Trimming pared 0 bases from V and 3 bases from J, leaving 21 bases between. Germline V gene data show CDR1 as SGHVT and CDR2 as SQSDAQ. CDR3 sequence: CASSLAGLVGERYYEQYF. The CDR3 region has the DNA TGTGCCAGCAGCTTAGCGGGTCTAGTAGGTGAGCGCTACTACGAGCAGTACTTC.

In nucleotides, the CDR3 is TGTGCCAGCAGCACCTTAGCGGGAGGTTCCGATACGCAGTATTTT. It codes for CASSTLAGGSDTQYF. J is TRBJ2-3 and V is TRBV6-4, with 10 bases identical to TRBD2. Germline CDR1 MRHNA, CDR2 SNTAGT. V lost 6 bases, J lost 6 bases, and 9 bases stayed unmatched. The CDR3 sequence is 15 residues long.

The J gene is TRBJ1-5, the V gene TRBV30; TRBD1 might be the D (5 bases). V was clipped by 1 base and J by 5 bases, with 15 bases between them. The CDR3 is 15 amino acids. The V gene's germline CDR1 is GTSNPN and CDR2 SVGIG (reference sequence). The CDR3 DNA sequence: TGTGCCTGGAGTGGGGGAAGCGGGGGTCATCAGCCCCAGCATTTT. Encoded protein: CAWSGGSGGHQPQHF.

The chain employs TRBV21-1 and TRBJ2-3; the D call TRBD2 from the table was never checked on the DNA. TRBV21-1 constitutes a pseudogene. The CDR3 extends over 15 amino acids. CDR3 sequence: CASSAGTISTDTQYF. The CDR3 DNA reads as TGTGCCAGCAGCGCCGGGACTATTAGCACAGATACGCAGTATTTT.

This sequence joins TRBV9 and TRBJ1-1; D is uncertain. With 0 bases removed from V and 6 bases from J, the gap between germline ends came to 12 bases. The CDR3 totals 14 residues. Germline V lookup: CDR1 SGDLS, CDR2 YYNGEE. In DNA form, the CDR3 reads TGTGCCAGCAGCGTAGAGCCCGCGGCCGCTGAAGCTTTCTTT. Translated, it gives CASSVEPAAAEAFF. Drawing the rest from reference TRBV9 and TRBJ1-1, the complete variable domain is DSGVTQTPKHLITATGQRVTLRCSPRSGDLSVYWYQQSLDQGLQFLIQYYNGEERAKGNILERFSAQQFPDLHSELNLSSLELGDSALYFCASSVEPAAAEAFFGQGTRLTVV.

The V call is TRBV13, the J call TRBJ2-3, with 10 bases lining up with TRBD1. J lost 2 bases, V lost 5 bases, and 7 bases had no gene match. Per the germline V gene, CDR1 is PRHDT and CDR2 is FYEKMQ (reference sequence). The CDR3 length is 16 residues. CDR3 sequence reads: CASSHTGTGVTDTQYF. CDR3 bases: TGTGCCAGCAGCCACACCGGGACAGGGGTCACAGATACGCAGTATTTT.

The chain employs TRBV19 and TRBJ2-3; the match to TRBD2 covers 13 bases. The CDR3 consists of 14 residues. Germline-derived CDR1 and CDR2 are LNHDA and SQIVND (reference sequence). With 9 bases clipped from V and 7 bases from J, the junction kept 7 bases outside the gene matches. CDR3 in amino acids: CASRTSGSKNTQYF. In DNA, the CDR3 is TGTGCCAGCCGGACTAGCGGGAGTAAAAATACGCAGTATTTT. The complete variable domain, with remaining parts taken from reference TRBV19 and TRBJ2-3, reads DGGITQSPKYLFRKEGQNVTLSCEQNLNHDAMYWYRQDPGQGLRLIYYSQIVNDFQKGDIAEGYSVSREKKESFPLTVTSAQKNPTAFYLCASRTSGSKNTQYFGPGTRLTVL.

The chain employs TRBV7-9 and TRBJ2-1; 12 positions agree with TRBD2. The CDR3 consists of 18 residues. The trim removed 4 bases at V and 0 bases at J, leaving 7 bases unmatched. Looked up from germline, CDR1 is SEHNR and CDR2 is FQNEAQ (reference sequence). This chain's CDR3 is CASSSSRLAGDSYNEQFF. The CDR3 DNA sequence: TGTGCCAGCAGCTCAAGTCGACTAGCGGGAGACTCCTACAATGAGCAGTTCTTC.

CDR3 nucleotide sequence: TGTGCCAGCAGTTTGGCCGGACAGGACCTGTTCTTC. Protein: CASSLAGQDLFF. The chain employs TRBV12-3 or TRBV12-4 and TRBJ2-1; 7 bases match TRBD1. V dropped 3 bases and J dropped 15; count of bases not matched to a gene: 8. The CDR3 has 12 amino acids.

This clone was seen a single time. The chain recombines TRBV9 with TRBJ2-1; D might be TRBD2 (6 bases). Trimming removed 0 bases from V and 0 bases from J, with 10 bases in between. This CDR3 comprises 16 residues. In germline, CDR1 is SGDLS, CDR2 YYNGEE. In nucleotides, the CDR3 is TGTGCCAGCAGCGTAGCTAGCGCTGGCTCCTACAATGAGCAGTTCTTC. Protein: CASSVASAGSYNEQFF.

This chain connects TRBV29-1 to TRBJ2-7; D is possibly TRBD1 (6 bases). This CDR3 region has 15 residues. CDR1 is SQVTM and CDR2 is ANQGSEA in the germline V gene. V was shortened by 1 base and J by 2 bases, with 15 bases between the two germline ends. CDR3 nucleotide sequence: TGCAGCGTTGAAGGGGGGCAGGGTTCGGCCTACGAGCAGTACTTC. As protein: CSVEGGQGSAYEQYF.

V gene TRBV6-5 combines with J gene TRBJ1-5; TRBD1 is a possible D gene (6 bases). V lost 5 bases and J lost 7, with 12 bases in between. Germline CDR1 reads MNHEY; CDR2 reads SVGAGI. The CDR3 is 13 residues long. DNA of the CDR3: TGTGCCAGCAGTCTCGCGGGGGGCCAGCCCCAGCATTTT. It translates to CASSLAGGQPQHF.

The V gene is TRBV4-3, the J gene TRBJ2-1; 7 bases line up with TRBD1. The CDR3 loop spans 15 amino acids. The germline V gene has CDR1 LGHNA and CDR2 YSLEER. J was trimmed by 5 bases and V by 5 bases; bases with no gene match: 9. The CDR3 reads CASSKGQWGHNEQFF. The CDR3 nucleotides read TGCGCCAGCAGCAAGGGACAGTGGGGTCACAATGAGCAGTTCTTC.

The CDR3 DNA is TGTGCCAGCAGCGTAGCTATTAGCGAATACGAGCAGTACTTC. This translates into CASSVAISEYEQYF. The gene calls are TRBV9 and TRBJ2-7; D may be TRBD2 (5 bases). Germline CDR1 reads SGDLS; CDR2 reads YYNGEE. This CDR3 has 14 residues. Trimming took off 0 bases at V and 4 bases at J, with 11 bases between the two ends.

The J gene is TRBJ2-3, the V gene TRBV9, with D possibly being TRBD2 (5 bases). The CDR3 length is 13 residues. V was clipped by 4 bases and J by 8 bases, with 14 bases between them. Germline-derived CDR1 and CDR2 are SGDLS and YYNGEE. The CDR3 spells CASSPSSSLTQYF. The CDR3 coding sequence is TGTGCCAGCAGCCCGTCTAGCTCCCTTACGCAGTATTTT.

The chain joins TRBV30 to TRBJ1-2; 10 bases are shared with TRBD1. The ends lost 0 bases at V and 6 bases at J; junction bases unmatched: 4. Looked up from germline, CDR1 is GTSNPN and CDR2 is SVGIG (reference sequence). This CDR3 contains 14 residues. The CDR3 loop is CAWSVGQGDHGYTF. DNA for the CDR3: TGTGCCTGGAGTGTAGGACAGGGGGACCATGGCTACACCTTC.

This rearrangement joins TRBV19 to TRBJ2-6; 8 nucleotides line up with TRBD1. Germline trimming cut 5 bases from V and 0 bases from J; bases unmatched to any gene: 15. The germline CDR1 and CDR2 sequences are LNHDA and SQIVND (reference sequence). The CDR3 extends over 20 amino acids. CDR3 nucleotide sequence: TGTGCCAGTAGTGCACTGACAGGGGCCAATGTGGTCTCTGGGGCCAACGTCCTGACTTTC. Amino acid sequence: CASSALTGANVVSGANVLTF.

This chain uses TRBV5-1 with TRBJ2-7, with D maybe TRBD2 (5 bases). CDR3 length: 14 amino acids. Germline V CDR1 and CDR2: SGHRS, YFSETQ. The V gene lost 2 bases and the J gene lost 2 bases, with 11 bases spanning the gap. CDR3 DNA sequence: TGCGCCAGCAGCTTAGGAGGTGAGCCCTACGAGCAGTACTTC. Its translation is CASSLGGEPYEQYF.

The CDR3 loop reads CASSLGKGNTDTQYF. The CDR3 DNA follows: TGTGCCAGCAGCTTAGGCAAGGGGAACACAGATACGCAGTATTTT. This chain links TRBV7-9 with TRBJ2-3; the D gene is possibly TRBD1 (5 bases). Germline CDR1 is SEHNR and CDR2 is FQNEAQ (reference sequence). Trimming removed 1 base from V and 2 bases from J, with 10 bases in between. CDR3 length: 15 amino acids.

The rearrangement joins TRBV6-5 to TRBJ2-7; 9 nucleotides agree with TRBD2. V gave up 0 bases and J gave up 4 bases; unmatched junction bases: 4. The CDR3 runs to 15 residues. Germline V CDR1 and CDR2: MNHEY, SVGAGI. This CDR3 reads CASSYSGGRDYEQYF. CDR3 nucleotide sequence: TGTGCCAGCAGTTACTCAGGCGGGAGGGATTACGAGCAGTACTTC.